A single sample is the source of the 4 T cell receptor beta chains below, sequenced in a study of regulatory T cells in long-lasting Graves disease. The sample's time point: persistent/refractory GD, antithyroid drugs over 5 years with positive TRAb. There was RNA extracted from PBMCs, and the TCR library was made from it. Arm-PCR of CDR3 regions and iRepertoire HTBI primers were the basis on which TCR beta libraries were built. Using its own MiXCR run on the multiplex PCR reads, TCRdb lists one record per CDR3 protein. The sample contains some 470,000 distinct CDR3 sequences, 20% to 25% of which appear only once. The sequencing used peripheral blood mononuclear cells (PBMCs), collected when the disease was refractory, from a patient treated with antithyroid drugs. The receptors originated from a female donor with Graves disease.

At least ten counts were recorded for this clonotype. The chain uses TRBV7-9 and TRBJ2-5; TRBD2 agrees at 7 bases. The CDR3 is 13 residues long. In germline, CDR1 is SEHNR, CDR2 FQNEAQ (reference sequence). After removal of 6 bases from V and 3 bases from J, the junction contained 4 bases not matched to a gene. In DNA form, the CDR3 reads TGTGCCAGCAGAGTTGGGGGGGAAGAGACCCAGTACTTC. It encodes CASRVGGEETQYF.

This clonotype was seen at least ten times. V gene TRBV3-1 combines with J gene TRBJ2-5; 8 bases are a match to TRBD2. This CDR3 is 16 amino acids long. The germline V gene has CDR1 LGHDT and CDR2 YNNKEL (reference sequence). The J segment lost 5 bases and the V segment lost 0 bases, leaving 8 bases of the junction unmatched. The CDR3 DNA sequence: TGTGCCAGCAGCCAAGATCGGGGGGGCGAGTGGGAGACCCAGTACTTC. It yields the protein CASSQDRGGEWETQYF.

This chain links TRBV7-9 with TRBJ2-2; 9 bases are shared with TRBD1. In germline, CDR1 is SEHNR, CDR2 FQNEAQ (reference sequence). The ends lost 5 bases at V and 2 bases at J; junction bases unmatched: 6. This CDR3 has 16 residues. The CDR3 loop is CASSPPGQGNTGELFF. CDR3 nucleotides: TGTGCCAGCAGCCCCCCGGGACAGGGCAACACCGGGGAGCTGTTTTTT.

The chain has TRBV18 and TRBJ2-7; D is perhaps TRBD1 (5 bases). The CDR3 is made up of 14 amino acids. Germline-derived CDR1 and CDR2 are KGHSH and LQKENI. V lost 3 bases, J lost 3 bases, and 12 bases lay in between. The CDR3 bases are TGTGCCAGCTCACCGACAGAAGGGGACTACGAGCAGTACTTC. Translating gives CASSPTEGDYEQYF. Combining the CDR3 with reference TRBV18 and TRBJ2-7 gives the whole variable domain NAGVMQNPRHLVRRRGQEARLRCSPMKGHSHVYWYRQLPEEGLKFMVYLQKENIIDESGMPKERFSAEFPKEGPSILRIQQVVRGDSAAYFCASSPTEGDYEQYFGPGTRLTVT.